This T cell receptor (beta chain) was observed in a study of blood T cell repertoires in COVID-19. Per germline, CDR1 MDHEN and CDR2 SYDVKM. This CDR3 is built from 14 residues. V lost 7 bases to trimming and J lost 6 bases, with 18 bases between them. The table came from immunoSEQ multiplex PCR; TCRdb's copy has only in-frame clones and leaves some out. Of about 220,000 clones detected, roughly 84% appear once; the ten largest clones hold around 9.5%. The TCR comes from a man aged 50-59 years with active or convalescent COVID-19. V is TRBV28 and J is TRBJ1-2; a weak D match, TRBD1 (5 bases). The sequencing input was peripheral blood. The CDR3 DNA reads TGTGCCAGCACCGTCCCGGGCAGGGATGATGGCTACACCTTC. Protein sequence: CASTVPGRDDGYTF.